One sample yielded the 12 T cell receptor beta chains listed below, sequenced in a study of shared clonotypes between healthy human individuals. Libraries were prepared by immunoSEQ multiplex PCR; TCRdb keeps only in-frame clonotypes and omits some of them. The sample includes around 1.1 million clones, about 80% seen only once; the top ten take over 0.8%. The sequenced sample was memory CD4+ T cells from PBMCs. Sample subset: CD45RA-negative fraction. Source of these receptors: a man aged 18 to 30 in good health. Some clones in this sample may be carry-over from other donors' samples.

The chain recombines TRBV7-2 with TRBJ2-1; possible D gene TRBD2, 5 bases. V lost 5 bases and J 0 bases, leaving 17 bases between the germline ends. This CDR3 has 17 residues. Germline loops: CDR1 SGHTA, CDR2 FQGNSA. The CDR3 coding sequence is TGTGCCAGCAGCCCACGGACTGGAAGGAGCTCCTACAATGAGCAGTTCTTC. Encoded protein: CASSPRTGRSSYNEQFF.

This chain connects TRBV7-2 to TRBJ2-5; D not resolved. Germline V gene lookup returns CDR1 SGHTA and CDR2 FQGNSA. The germline V and J ends were trimmed by 4 bases and 3 bases, with 9 bases remaining between them. This CDR3 is 13 amino acids long. For the CDR3, the DNA is TGTGCCAGCAGCTGGCTCGGCGAAGAGACCCAGTACTTC. Protein product: CASSWLGEETQYF.

This chain links TRBV11-2 with TRBJ2-3, with D unclear. The CDR3 has 15 amino acids. Per germline, CDR1 SGHAT and CDR2 FQNNGV. V gave up 5 bases and J gave up 1 base, with 13 bases separating them. CDR3 region: CASSPDPWGTDTQYF. The CDR3 nucleotides are TGTGCCAGCAGCCCAGACCCCTGGGGCACAGATACGCAGTATTTT. Supplemented by reference TRBV11-2 and TRBJ2-3, the full variable domain reads EAGVAQSPRYKIIEKRQSVAFWCNPISGHATLYWYQQILGQGPKLLIQFQNNGVVDDSQLPKDRFSAERLKGVDSTLKIQPAKLEDSAVYLCASSPDPWGTDTQYFGPGTRLTVL.

DNA of the CDR3: TGTGCCAGCAGCCCCGGGACAGCGGGGTTAACAGATACGCAGTATTTT. It translates to CASSPGTAGLTDTQYF. This chain links TRBV2 with TRBJ2-3; D could derive from TRBD1 or TRBD2 (7 bases each). V was cut by 6 bases and J by 3 bases, with 19 bases left in between. There are 16 residues in the CDR3. Germline CDR1 SNHLY, CDR2 FYNNEI.

V usage is TRBV28 and J usage is TRBJ1-1; D gene uncertain. Germline V gives CDR1 MDHEN, CDR2 SYDVKM. The CDR3 consists of 12 residues. V shed 3 bases and J shed 7 bases, with 9 bases lying between them. The CDR3 coding sequence is TGTGCCAGCAGTTTGGGTATAGGTGAAGCTTTCTTT. It specifies CASSLGIGEAFF. Drawing the rest from reference TRBV28 and TRBJ1-1, the complete variable domain is DVKVTQSSRYLVKRTGEKVFLECVQDMDHENMFWYRQDPGLGLRLIYFSYDVKMKEKGDIPEGYSVSREKKERFSLILESASTNQTSMYLCASSLGIGEAFFGQGTRLTVV.

This chain links TRBV19 with TRBJ1-5; TRBD1 might be the D (5 bases). The CDR3 has 14 residues. The V end was cut by 3 bases, the J end by 6 bases, with 12 bases between. CDR1 is LNHDA, CDR2 SQIVND, per germline (reference sequence). Here the CDR3 reads CASSIGGYAQPQHF. The CDR3 DNA sequence: TGTGCCAGTAGTATTGGGGGGTATGCTCAGCCCCAGCATTTT.

The rearrangement uses TRBV6-5 and TRBJ2-7; 7 bases fit TRBD1. Germline CDR1 and CDR2: MNHEY and SVGAGI. The V segment lost 6 bases and the J segment 6 bases; nucleotides outside the gene matches: 11. The CDR3 sequence is 14 residues long. CDR3: CASSRDRDRREQYF. The CDR3 DNA sequence: TGTGCCAGCAGCCGAGACAGGGATCGGCGCGAGCAGTACTTC.

The chain is built from TRBV11-1 and TRBJ2-5, with 9 bases lining up with TRBD1. The germline gives CDR1 SGHAT, CDR2 FQDESV (reference sequence). V was pared by 5 bases and J by 4 bases, with 5 bases of the junction left unmatched. This CDR3 region has 14 residues. The CDR3 loop reads CASSPGQGLETQYF. Here the CDR3 DNA reads TGTGCCAGCAGCCCGGGACAGGGATTAGAGACCCAGTACTTC.

The rearrangement uses TRBV6-5 and TRBJ1-2; D might be TRBD1 (6 bases). Germline CDR1 is MNHEY and CDR2 is SVGAGI. Trimming removed 8 bases at V and 8 bases at J, with 18 bases between. The CDR3 totals 13 residues. The CDR3 coding sequence is TGTGCCAGCCGTCAGGGGCTCGGGTACGGCTACACCTTC. Translated: CASRQGLGYGYTF.

The rearrangement uses TRBV7-6 and TRBJ2-7; weak D call: TRBD2 (6 bases). This CDR3 is built from 15 residues. V dropped 5 bases and J dropped 6 bases, with 20 bases sitting between them. Germline CDR1 reads SGHVS; CDR2 reads FNYEAQ. The CDR3 region has the DNA TGTGCCAGCAGCAGTTACGGACTAAGTCCTGGCGAGCAGTACTTC. Translation gives CASSSYGLSPGEQYF.

This chain uses TRBV7-2 with TRBJ2-7; weak D call: TRBD2 (6 bases). The CDR3 sequence is 15 residues long. The germline V gene encodes CDR1 SGHTA and CDR2 FQGNSA. V was clipped by 1 base and J by 5 bases, with 15 bases between them. As DNA, the CDR3 is TGTGCCAGCAGCTTAGTCCCCGGGAGAGCTCACGAGCAGTACTTC. Amino acid sequence: CASSLVPGRAHEQYF. The entire variable domain, with the rest obtained from reference TRBV7-2 and TRBJ2-7, is as follows: GAGVSQSPSNKVTEKGKDVELRCDPISGHTALYWYRQSLGQGLEFLIYFQGNSAPDKSGLPSDRFSAERTGGSVSTLTIQRTQQEDSAVYLCASSLVPGRAHEQYFGPGTRLTVT.

This chain uses TRBV5-1 with TRBJ2-4; D assignment may be TRBD1 or TRBD2 (6 bases each). The CDR3 sequence is 14 residues long. With 5 bases removed from V and 8 bases from J, the gap between germline ends came to 17 bases. CDR1 is SGHRS, CDR2 YFSETQ, per germline. The CDR3 DNA is TGCGCCAGCAGACGCGGGACATCCGGGGACATTCAGTACTTC. Amino acids: CASRRGTSGDIQYF.